These T cell receptor beta chains were read from a single sample in a study of PD-1 blockade in classical Hodgkin lymphoma. Assay used: immunoSEQ multiplex PCR; TCRdb lists only in-frame clones, some missing. Among some 10,000 clones, almost 85% were seen once, and the ten largest hold 4.5% to 6%. The material was peripheral blood mononuclear cells (PBMCs), obtained before the second cycle of nivolumab. Receptors originate from a human donor with classical Hodgkin lymphoma. The CDR3 runs from the conserved cysteine through the conserved F or W. A D gene is named only where the DNA matches it firmly. Size is stated for part of the rows, as once, few or many counts, or as a class when the clone is expanded.

clone size: few; J gene: TRBJ1-4; D gene: TRBD1; V gene: TRBV5-4; CDR3 protein: CASSFSDRVGEKLFF; CDR3 DNA: TGTGCCAGCAGCTTCTCCGACAGGGTCGGCGAAAAACTGTTTTTT
clone size: .; J gene: TRBJ2-2; D gene: .; V gene: TRBV4-1; CDR3 protein: CASSRGVLNTGELFF; CDR3 DNA: TGCGCCAGCAGCCGAGGGGTATTAAACACCGGGGAGCTGTTTTTT
clone size: .; J gene: TRBJ2-2; D gene: .; V gene: TRBV5-1; CDR3 protein: CASSLAVGATGELFF; CDR3 DNA: TGCGCCAGCAGCTTGGCCGTTGGGGCCACCGGGGAGCTGTTTTTT
clone size: .; J gene: TRBJ1-1; D gene: .; V gene: TRBV4-1; CDR3 protein: CASSQEGWGAGRNTEAFF; CDR3 DNA: TGCGCCAGCAGCCAAGAGGGGTGGGGGGCAGGTCGGAACACTGAAGCTTTCTTT
clone size: .; J gene: TRBJ2-3; D gene: .; V gene: TRBV10-3; CDR3 protein: CAISERDPTDTQYF; CDR3 DNA: TGTGCCATCAGTGAACGGGACCCCACAGATACGCAGTATTTT
clone size: few; J gene: TRBJ2-7; D gene: .; V gene: TRBV7-8; CDR3 protein: CASSLAESTYEQYF; CDR3 DNA: TGTGCCAGCAGCTTAGCCGAGAGCACCTACGAGCAGTACTTC
clone size: .; J gene: TRBJ2-2; D gene: .; V gene: TRBV30; CDR3 protein: CAWRGRGLNTGELFF; CDR3 DNA: TGTGCCTGGAGAGGCCGAGGGCTTAACACCGGGGAGCTGTTTTTT
clone size: .; J gene: TRBJ2-1; D gene: TRBD1; V gene: TRBV19; CDR3 protein: CASSGRGQNEQFF; CDR3 DNA: TGTGCTTCCTCGGGCAGGGGGCAAAATGAGCAGTTCTTC
clone size: .; J gene: TRBJ2-2; D gene: .; V gene: TRBV19; CDR3 protein: CASSINRNTGELFF; CDR3 DNA: TGTGCCAGTAGTATCAACAGGAACACCGGGGAGCTGTTTTTT
clone size: once; J gene: TRBJ1-2; D gene: .; V gene: TRBV10-3; CDR3 protein: CAISESVGRFGAHGYTF; CDR3 DNA: TGTGCCATCAGTGAGTCGGTCGGGAGGTTCGGAGCCCATGGCTACACCTTC
clone size: .; J gene: TRBJ2-5; D gene: .; V gene: TRBV18; CDR3 protein: CASSPMQGNRETQYF; CDR3 DNA: TGTGCCAGCTCACCTATGCAGGGTAATCGGGAGACCCAGTACTTC
clone size: .; J gene: TRBJ2-7; D gene: .; V gene: TRBV28; CDR3 protein: CASSSRTDSYEQYF; CDR3 DNA: TGTGCCAGCAGTTCCCGGACGGACTCCTACGAGCAGTACTTC
clone size: .; J gene: TRBJ1-6; D gene: .; V gene: TRBV14; CDR3 protein: CASSQVSGAGSPLHF; CDR3 DNA: TGTGCCAGCAGCCAAGTTTCGGGGGCCGGGTCACCCCTCCACTTT
clone size: .; J gene: TRBJ1-6; D gene: .; V gene: TRBV7-8; CDR3 protein: CASSLAQNSPLHF; CDR3 DNA: TGTGCCAGCAGCTTAGCGCAAAATTCACCCCTCCACTTT
clone size: .; J gene: TRBJ1-2; D gene: .; V gene: TRBV28; CDR3 protein: CASSAGIANYGYTF; CDR3 DNA: TGTGCCAGCAGCGCAGGGATAGCTAACTATGGCTACACCTTC
clone size: .; J gene: TRBJ2-2; D gene: .; V gene: TRBV9; CDR3 protein: CASSVGRVLGTGELFF; CDR3 DNA: TGTGCCAGCAGCGTAGGCAGGGTCCTCGGCACCGGGGAGCTGTTTTTT
clone size: .; J gene: TRBJ2-1; D gene: .; V gene: TRBV5-4; CDR3 protein: CASSFPRDNEQFF; CDR3 DNA: TGTGCCAGCAGCTTCCCCAGGGACAATGAGCAGTTCTTC
clone size: .; J gene: TRBJ1-2; D gene: TRBD1; V gene: TRBV9; CDR3 protein: CASSEVTGQAYGYTF; CDR3 DNA: TGTGCCAGCAGCGAAGTGACAGGGCAGGCCTATGGCTACACCTTC
clone size: .; J gene: TRBJ2-1; D gene: .; V gene: TRBV4-1; CDR3 protein: CASSQDNSGYNEQFF; CDR3 DNA: TGCGCCAGCAGCCAAGATAATAGCGGCTACAATGAGCAGTTCTTC
clone size: few; J gene: TRBJ2-5; D gene: TRBD1; V gene: TRBV5-4; CDR3 protein: CASSFTGGETQYF; CDR3 DNA: TGTGCCAGCAGCTTTACAGGGGGGGAGACCCAGTACTTC
clone size: .; J gene: TRBJ1-1; D gene: TRBD1; V gene: TRBV15; CDR3 protein: CATSGSGGQGRGEAFF; CDR3 DNA: TGTGCCACCAGCGGGAGTGGGGGACAGGGGCGAGGCGAAGCTTTCTTT
clone size: large; J gene: TRBJ2-7; D gene: TRBD2; V gene: TRBV11-2; CDR3 protein: CASSPWTSGSYEQYF; CDR3 DNA: TGTGCCAGCAGCCCGTGGACTAGCGGGAGCTACGAGCAGTACTTC
clone size: .; J gene: TRBJ1-6; D gene: TRBD1; V gene: TRBV7-9; CDR3 protein: CASSLLGTGFGNSPLHF; CDR3 DNA: TGTGCCAGCAGCTTACTCGGGACAGGGTTTGGTAATTCACCCCTCCACTTT
clone size: .; J gene: TRBJ2-1; D gene: .; V gene: TRBV5-1; CDR3 protein: CASSPFTGSYNEQFF; CDR3 DNA: TGCGCCAGCAGCCCGTTCACTGGTTCCTACAATGAGCAGTTCTTC
clone size: .; J gene: TRBJ1-6; D gene: .; V gene: TRBV5-6; CDR3 protein: CASSLVAGASSYNSPLHF; CDR3 DNA: TGTGCCAGCAGCTTGGTGGCAGGGGCTAGCTCCTATAATTCACCCCTCCACTTT
clone size: .; J gene: TRBJ2-1; D gene: TRBD2; V gene: TRBV2; CDR3 protein: CASPSTSGSSYNEQFF; CDR3 DNA: TGTGCCAGCCCTTCCACTAGCGGAAGCTCCTACAATGAGCAGTTCTTC
clone size: .; J gene: TRBJ1-1; D gene: TRBD1; V gene: TRBV29-1; CDR3 protein: CSVASPGQGGAEAFF; CDR3 DNA: TGCAGCGTTGCCAGCCCCGGACAGGGGGGCGCTGAAGCTTTCTTT
clone size: .; J gene: TRBJ2-3; D gene: .; V gene: TRBV7-2; CDR3 protein: CASSSPRGVSTDTQYF; CDR3 DNA: TGTGCCAGCAGCTCCCCTAGGGGGGTTAGCACAGATACGCAGTATTTT
clone size: once; J gene: TRBJ2-3; D gene: .; V gene: TRBV6-1; CDR3 protein: CASSDLTGTLTDTQYF; CDR3 DNA: TGTGCCAGCAGTGATTTAACCGGGACCTTAACAGATACGCAGTATTTT
clone size: .; J gene: TRBJ2-2; D gene: TRBD1; V gene: TRBV27; CDR3 protein: CASSFGTGNTGELFF; CDR3 DNA: TGTGCCAGCAGTTTTGGGACAGGGAACACCGGGGAGCTGTTTTTT
clone size: few; J gene: TRBJ2-7; D gene: .; V gene: TRBV2; CDR3 protein: CASSEGGKGTSYEQYF; CDR3 DNA: TGTGCCAGCAGTGAAGGGGGTAAGGGGACCTCCTACGAGCAGTACTTC
clone size: .; J gene: TRBJ2-1; D gene: TRBD2; V gene: TRBV9; CDR3 protein: CASSRSSGGALNEQFF; CDR3 DNA: TGTGCCAGCAGCAGAAGTAGCGGGGGGGCGTTGAATGAGCAGTTCTTC
clone size: once; J gene: TRBJ1-2; D gene: .; V gene: TRBV28; CDR3 protein: CASSSGSYGYTF; CDR3 DNA: TGTGCCAGCAGTTCAGGGTCCTATGGCTACACCTTC